A single sample is the source of the 20 T cell receptor beta chains below, sequenced in a study of T cell changes during pregnancy in multiple sclerosis. Data came from immunoSEQ multiplex PCR; TCRdb stores just in-frame clones and leaves some out. The sample has roughly 60,000 clones, roughly 90% seen once; the top ten hold around 0.81%. Source: peripheral blood, taken before pregnancy. Receptor source: a female donor with multiple sclerosis, enrolled in a pregnancy study.

The V call is TRBV4-3, the J call TRBJ1-3, with D hard to call. This CDR3 contains 13 residues. Germline values: CDR1 LGHNA, CDR2 YSLEER. The V gene lost 4 bases and the J gene lost 4 bases, with 8 bases spanning the gap. CDR3 nucleotide sequence: TGCGCCAGCAGCCCCCTAGTAGGAAACACCATATATTTT. It specifies CASSPLVGNTIYF.

The chain joins TRBV7-8 to TRBJ1-2, with TRBD1 matching 7 bases. Trimming took 4 bases from V and 6 from J; bases not matched to a gene: 5. The CDR3 length is 13 residues. Germline V lookup: CDR1 SGHVS, CDR2 FQNEAQ. CDR3 sequence: CASSSTGLDGYTF. For the CDR3, the DNA is TGTGCCAGCAGCTCGACAGGGCTAGATGGCTACACCTTC. The full variable domain, completed using reference TRBV7-8 and TRBJ1-2, is GAGVSQSPRYKVAKRGQDVALRCDPISGHVSLFWYQQALGQGPEFLTYFQNEAQLDKSGLPSDRFFAERPEGSVSTLKIQRTQQEDSAVYLCASSSTGLDGYTFGSGTRLTVV.

The V call is TRBV5-6, the J call TRBJ1-6; weak D call: TRBD1 (6 bases). Germline CDR1 is SGHDT and CDR2 is YYEEEE. V dropped 0 bases and J dropped 7 bases, with 11 bases sitting between them. The CDR3 sequence is 15 residues long. The CDR3 is CASSLGQVRNSPLHF. The DNA of the CDR3 is TGTGCCAGCAGCTTGGGACAGGTGAGGAATTCACCCCTCCACTTT.

The chain employs TRBV11-2 and TRBJ2-7; 10 bases match TRBD2. Germline V gene data show CDR1 as SGHAT and CDR2 as FQNNGV. The V gene end was trimmed by 5 bases and the J gene end by 3 bases; junction bases not matched to a gene: 7. This CDR3 has 15 residues. The CDR3 sequence is CASSTLAGAFYEQYF. DNA of the CDR3: TGTGCCAGCAGCACGCTAGCGGGGGCCTTCTACGAGCAGTACTTC.

This rearrangement joins TRBV6-5 to TRBJ1-4; D is uncertain. The CDR3 is 15 residues long. The V and J ends lost 0 bases and 8 bases respectively, with 13 bases between them. Germline CDR1 reads MNHEY; CDR2 reads SVGAGI. The CDR3 here is CASSYSGSGGEKLFF. As DNA, the CDR3 is TGTGCCAGCAGTTACTCGGGCTCGGGAGGGGAAAAACTGTTTTTT.

In its sample, this clone was seen once. V and J are TRBV9 and TRBJ2-3, with D possibly TRBD2 on 5 matching bases. Between the trimmed V and J ends, which lost 4 bases and 4 bases, there was a span of 7 bases. This CDR3 region has 12 residues. The germline gives CDR1 SGDLS, CDR2 YYNGEE. CDR3 coding DNA: TGTGCCAGCAGCCCCGGGGCAGATACGCAGTATTTT. Its protein product is CASSPGADTQYF. Full variable domain (rest looked up from reference TRBV9 and TRBJ2-3): DSGVTQTPKHLITATGQRVTLRCSPRSGDLSVYWYQQSLDQGLQFLIQYYNGEERAKGNILERFSAQQFPDLHSELNLSSLELGDSALYFCASSPGADTQYFGPGTRLTVL.

The chain employs TRBV7-6 and TRBJ1-2, with D unresolved. V shed 4 bases and J shed 6 bases, with 15 bases lying between them. The germline gives CDR1 SGHVS, CDR2 FNYEAQ. CDR3 length: 14 amino acids. CDR3 in amino acids: CASSSREDSDGYTF. DNA of the CDR3: TGTGCCAGCAGCTCGAGAGAGGATTCGGATGGCTACACCTTC.

V and J are TRBV19 and TRBJ2-7; TRBD2 matches 15 bases. Germline trimming cut 6 bases from V and 5 bases from J; bases unmatched to any gene: 8. Looked up from germline, CDR1 is LNHDA and CDR2 is SQIVND (reference sequence). The CDR3 spans 16 residues. CDR3 in DNA: TGTGCCAGTAGCCGCCCCGGGACTAGCGGGGGGAACGAGCAGTACTTC. It specifies CASSRPGTSGGNEQYF.

The chain carries TRBV19 and TRBJ1-1; 8 nucleotides agree with TRBD1. The V gene end was trimmed by 5 bases and the J gene end by 1 base; junction bases not matched to a gene: 3. The CDR3 covers 14 residues. Germline CDR1 is LNHDA and CDR2 is SQIVND (reference sequence). The CDR3 nucleotides are TGTGCCAGTAGTGTAGGACAGGGGAACACTGAAGCTTTCTTT. This sequence encodes CASSVGQGNTEAFF.

The chain has TRBV2 and TRBJ2-7; weak D call: TRBD1 (6 bases). Germline V gene lookup returns CDR1 SNHLY and CDR2 FYNNEI. The CDR3 consists of 14 residues. Trimming stripped 7 bases from V and 0 bases from J, with 13 bases between. CDR3: CASKGQVSSYEQYF. CDR3 in DNA: TGTGCCAGCAAGGGACAAGTAAGCTCCTACGAGCAGTACTTC.

The rearrangement links TRBV5-6 to TRBJ1-3; no definite D call. Germline CDR1 is SGHDT and CDR2 is YYEEEE. The V gene lost 1 base and the J gene lost 4 bases, with 3 bases spanning the gap. The CDR3 contains 12 residues. CDR3 protein: CASSLRGNTIYF. CDR3 nucleotide sequence: TGTGCCAGCAGCTTGCGGGGAAACACCATATATTTT.

The rearrangement joins TRBV7-2 to TRBJ2-3, with 8 bases identical to TRBD2. With 3 bases clipped from V and 0 bases from J, the junction kept 2 bases outside the gene matches. The CDR3 is 15 amino acids. CDR1 is SGHTA and CDR2 is FQGNSA in the germline V gene. The CDR3 spells CASSFTSGSTDTQYF. In nucleotides, the CDR3 is TGTGCCAGCAGCTTTACTAGCGGTAGCACAGATACGCAGTATTTT.

The chain carries TRBV6-1 and TRBJ2-1; 12 bases match TRBD1. The trim removed 3 bases at V and 10 bases at J, leaving 13 bases unmatched. Germline V gene data show CDR1 as MNHNS and CDR2 as SASEGT. The CDR3 runs to 17 residues. In DNA, the CDR3 is TGTGCCAGCAGTGAGAAACCCCGGGACAGGGGGCAGCGAGAGCAGTTCTTC. It encodes CASSEKPRDRGQREQFF.

This clone was counted once. This chain connects TRBV29-1 to TRBJ1-1, with D possibly being TRBD1 (6 bases). The CDR3 contains 12 residues. The V gene lost 7 bases and the J gene lost 0 bases, with 9 bases spanning the gap. The germline V gene encodes CDR1 SQVTM and CDR2 ANQGSEA. The CDR3 reads CSARGVNTEAFF. CDR3 sequence (DNA): TGCAGCGCCAGGGGTGTGAACACTGAAGCTTTCTTT.

The V and J genes are TRBV5-4 and TRBJ2-7; TRBD2 matches 14 bases. The germline V gene has CDR1 SGHNT and CDR2 YYREEE (reference sequence). Trimming cost V 4 bases and J 5 bases; bases outside gene matches: 11. The CDR3 runs to 17 residues. In DNA form, the CDR3 reads TGTGCCAGCAGCCTCCTACAAGGGACTAGCGGGGGCGACGAGCAGTACTTC. Translating it yields CASSLLQGTSGGDEQYF.

The rearrangement links TRBV4-2 to TRBJ1-2; possibly TRBD1 for D (6 bases). Deletions cut 5 bases from V and 2 bases from J, with 30 bases between. Germline assignment: CDR1 LGHNA and CDR2 YNFKEQ. CDR3 size: 20 residues. This chain's CDR3 is CASSGSAYEGGTVENYGYTF. For the CDR3, the DNA is TGTGCCAGCAGCGGATCCGCGTACGAGGGGGGGACCGTTGAGAACTATGGCTACACCTTC.

V and J are TRBV27 and TRBJ1-3; 7 positions match TRBD1. J was trimmed by 4 bases and V by 6 bases; bases with no gene match: 9. The V gene's germline CDR1 is MNHEY and CDR2 SMNVEV (reference sequence). There are 15 residues in the CDR3. For the CDR3, the DNA is TGTGCCAGCAGACAGGGGCCTCAGCCCGGAAACACCATATATTTT. Translating it yields CASRQGPQPGNTIYF.

V usage is TRBV5-1 and J usage is TRBJ2-3; 10 bases agree with TRBD2. V shed 0 bases and J 5 bases; nucleotides not matched to a gene: 3. The CDR3 is made up of 15 amino acids. Germline CDR1 is SGHRS and CDR2 is YFSETQ. The CDR3 sequence is CASSLERGGRDTQYF. Here the CDR3 DNA reads TGCGCCAGCAGCTTGGAGCGGGGGGGCCGAGATACGCAGTATTTT.

J is TRBJ1-5 and V is TRBV19, with 7 bases identical to TRBD1. CDR3 length equals 15 residues. After removal of 0 bases from V and 11 bases from J, the junction contained 10 bases not matched to a gene. Germline CDR1 and CDR2: LNHDA and SQIVND (reference sequence). CDR3: CASSIEARTGGAQHF. The CDR3 bases are TGTGCCAGTAGTATAGAAGCCAGGACAGGAGGAGCCCAGCATTTT.

V is TRBV7-3 and J is TRBJ2-3; 7 bases are shared with TRBD2. With 2 bases clipped from V and 4 bases from J, the junction kept 6 bases outside the gene matches. CDR1 is SGHTA and CDR2 is FQGTGA in the germline V gene. This CDR3 spans 15 amino acids. The CDR3 DNA reads TGTGCCAGCAGCTTATTGCCGGGGGGACCAGATACGCAGTATTTT. Encoded protein: CASSLLPGGPDTQYF.